This TCR beta chain was documented in a study of shared T cell receptors in the human thymus. The CDR3 totals 15 residues. Germline V gene sequence: CDR1 MDHEN, CDR2 SYDVKM. The repertoire was sequenced with immunoSEQ multiplex PCR; TCRdb's copy has only in-frame clones and lacks some. The data contain hundreds of thousands of clones, roughly 88% of them singletons. These data were also filed under a second study, of human thymus T cells. As reported in that work: Thymic samples were excised during corrective heart operations.

This TCR came from a boy in the first two years of life with a congenital heart defect. The chain links TRBV28 to TRBJ2-1; D possibly corresponds to TRBD2 (6 bases). The specimen sequenced was thymocytes. The CDR3 DNA follows: TGTGCGATAGGGGCGGGAAGGTTGGGGAATCATGAGCAGTTCTTC. Translated: CAIGAGRLGNHEQFF.